The 8 T cell receptor beta chains below all came from one sample that was sequenced in a study of molecular identifiers for immune sequencing clone quantification. MiXCR, run by TCRdb on the PCR reads, gives a single entry per CDR3 protein. The sample records under 600,000 distinct CDR3 sequences, roughly a fifth being singletons. Material: naive CD8+ T cells from blood, with Jurkat cell RNA spiked in. Subset reported: FACS-sorted CD8+CD4-CCR7+CD45RA+ naive T cells. These receptors were obtained from a human donor in good health. Some libraries in this study had Jurkat cell RNA spiked in.

This clonotype showed up just a few times. The genes are TRBV12-5 and TRBJ1-1, with a weak D call TRBD1 (6 bases). The CDR3 runs to 15 residues. CDR1 and CDR2 (germline): LGHNT, FRNRAP. Trimming pared 4 bases from V and 0 bases from J, leaving 12 bases between. CDR3 amino acids: CASGWWGGMNTEAFF. The CDR3 nucleotides read TGTGCTAGTGGTTGGTGGGGGGGCATGAACACTGAAGCTTTCTTT.

The chain combines TRBV27 with TRBJ1-2; perhaps TRBD1 as D (5 bases). V gave up 2 bases and J gave up 2 bases, with 12 bases separating them. This CDR3 comprises 15 residues. Germline CDR1 MNHEY, CDR2 SMNVEV (reference sequence). The chain's CDR3 is CASSLSYGANYGYTF. CDR3 coding DNA: TGTGCCAGCAGTTTAAGTTACGGGGCGAACTATGGCTACACCTTC.

This clonotype was picked up many times. This sequence joins TRBV13 and TRBJ2-4; TRBD2 agrees at 8 bases. Germline CDR1 PRHDT, CDR2 FYEKMQ (reference sequence). This CDR3 has 17 amino acids. V shed 5 bases and J 1 base; nucleotides not matched to a gene: 10. As DNA, the CDR3 is TGTGCCAGCAGCCCCCCCGCCGAGCGGGAGGCCAAAAACATTCAGTACTTC. Residues: CASSPPAEREAKNIQYF.

In its sample, this clonotype was seen once. This sequence joins TRBV19 and TRBJ1-1; the D gene is possibly TRBD1 (5 bases). This CDR3 spans 17 amino acids. Deletions cut 3 bases from V and 1 base from J, with 18 bases between. CDR1 is LNHDA and CDR2 is SQIVND in the germline V gene (reference sequence). Here the CDR3 DNA reads TGTGCCAGTAGTATGCCGCCGGGACGGATCTCGAACACTGAAGCTTTCTTT. Translating gives CASSMPPGRISNTEAFF.

This clonotype was detected ten times or more. The genes are TRBV6-5 and TRBJ1-1; the match to TRBD1 covers 8 bases. The CDR3 runs to 12 residues. With V trimmed by 6 bases and J by 5 bases, 2 bases remained unmatched. CDR1 MNHEY and CDR2 SVGAGI come from the germline V gene. CDR3 protein: CASRDRVTEAFF. As DNA, the CDR3 is TGTGCCAGCAGGGACAGGGTTACTGAAGCTTTCTTT.

This clonotype was observed a handful of times. The chain couples TRBV6-5 to TRBJ2-7, with D perhaps assigned TRBD1 or TRBD2 (6 bases each). The CDR3 has 15 amino acids. V gave up 10 bases and J gave up 5 bases, with 24 bases separating them. CDR1 and CDR2 (germline): MNHEY, SVGAGI. As DNA, the CDR3 is TGTGCCACGCACCCGGGGGCGTGGGTCCGGGACGAGCAGTACTTC. Translated, it gives CATHPGAWVRDEQYF.

There are many counts of this clonotype. V is TRBV9 and J is TRBJ2-2; 11 bases agree with TRBD1. Germline CDR1 reads SGDLS; CDR2 reads YYNGEE. Unmatched junction bases numbered 16, after V lost 4 bases and J lost 5 bases. The CDR3 is 19 amino acids. The CDR3 coding sequence is TGTGCCAGCAGCCGAATATATAGGACAGGGGGCATAGGGACCGGGGAGCTGTTTTTT. It codes for CASSRIYRTGGIGTGELFF.

For the CDR3, the DNA is TGTGCCAGCAGCTCCCTAGCGGGGATCCAAGAGACCCAGTACTTC. Its protein is CASSSLAGIQETQYF. This chain links TRBV5-6 with TRBJ2-5; 9 nucleotides agree with TRBD2. The length of the CDR3 is 15 residues. Germline CDR1 and CDR2: SGHDT and YYEEEE. V shed 3 bases and J 1 base; nucleotides not matched to a gene: 4.